A single sample is the source of the 28 T cell receptor beta chains below, sequenced in a study of T cells in Graves' hyperthyroidism and ophthalmopathy. Amplification targeted TCR beta CDR3 regions from RNA transcripts. An initial round of RT-PCR targeting the TCR CDR3 relied on the HTBI primer set. TCRdb analysed the multiplex PCR reads with MiXCR anew, one entry per CDR3 protein. The sample lists 490,000 or so distinct CDR3 sequences, about 22% occurring once. The specimen sequenced was blood. The receptors originated from a woman between 65 and 79 years old with Graves' ophthalmopathy.

The chain recombines TRBV7-2 with TRBJ1-1; D remains unclear. The CDR3 sequence is 13 residues long. Germline V lookup: CDR1 SGHTA, CDR2 FQGNSA. V lost 5 bases, J lost 1 base, and 8 bases lay in between. CDR3 bases: TGTGCCAGCAGCGCCAGGTCGAACACTGAAGCTTTCTTT. Translating it yields CASSARSNTEAFF. The entire variable domain, with the rest obtained from reference TRBV7-2 and TRBJ1-1, is as follows: GAGVSQSPSNKVTEKGKDVELRCDPISGHTALYWYRQSLGQGLEFLIYFQGNSAPDKSGLPSDRFSAERTGGSVSTLTIQRTQQEDSAVYLCASSARSNTEAFFGQGTRLTVV.

The sample holds many counts of this clonotype. This chain joins TRBV7-2 and TRBJ2-4; the D gene is possibly TRBD2 (6 bases). This CDR3 region has 14 residues. In germline, CDR1 is SGHTA, CDR2 FQGNSA. V lost 5 bases and J lost 8, with 16 bases in between. CDR3 sequence reads: CASSPQEGGYIQYF. CDR3 coding DNA: TGTGCCAGCAGCCCGCAGGAAGGAGGGTACATTCAGTACTTC.

This clonotype has just one count. This clone may be a read error of a much larger clone one base away. The chain has TRBV11-1 and TRBJ2-1; 12 bases are a match to TRBD1. Germline V lookup: CDR1 SGHAT, CDR2 FQDESV (reference sequence). The CDR3 totals 16 residues. The CDR3 reads CASSFSGTGGFNEQSF. The DNA of the CDR3 is TGTGCCAGCAGCTTCTCCGGGACAGGGGGCTTCAATGAGCAGTCCTTC.

In its sample, this clonotype was seen a few times. The rearrangement uses TRBV7-9 and TRBJ2-3; 8 positions agree with TRBD2. Germline CDR1 is SEHNR and CDR2 is FQNEAQ (reference sequence). Losses at the gene ends were 5 bases for V and 1 base for J; bases not matched to a gene: 5. The CDR3 extends over 15 amino acids. The CDR3 region has the DNA TGTGCCAGCAGCAAAACTAGCGGACGCACAGATACGCAGTATTTT. Its protein is CASSKTSGRTDTQYF.

This chain connects TRBV7-2 to TRBJ1-4; D remains ambiguous. The germline CDR1 and CDR2 sequences are SGHTA and FQGNSA. Between the trimmed V and J ends, which lost 5 bases and 4 bases, there was a span of 5 bases. The CDR3 runs to 12 residues. This chain's CDR3 is CASSLNNEKLFF. CDR3 bases: TGTGCCAGCAGCCTGAATAATGAAAAACTGTTTTTT.

In this sample, this clonotype turned up a few times. This rearrangement joins TRBV14 to TRBJ2-3; 8 bases are shared with TRBD2. From germline, CDR1 is SGHDN and CDR2 FVKESK. CDR3 size: 16 residues. V shed 4 bases, J shed 6 bases, and the junction held 12 bases outside the gene matches. As DNA, the CDR3 is TGTGCCAGCAGCCGTACTAGCGGACATTACACGGATACGCAGTATTTT. Translated: CASSRTSGHYTDTQYF.

The count of this clonotype is one. V usage is TRBV28 and J usage is TRBJ2-7, with a possible D match to TRBD1 (6 bases). The V end lost 8 bases, the J end lost 2 bases, and 16 bases lay between the germline ends. Germline CDR1 reads MDHEN; CDR2 reads SYDVKM. The length of the CDR3 is 14 residues. CDR3 residues: CASSSSQGPYEQYF. Here the CDR3 DNA reads TGTGCCAGCTCGTCTAGTCAGGGGCCCTACGAGCAGTACTTC.

In its sample, this clonotype was seen many times. The chain joins TRBV5-5 to TRBJ2-1; D remains unclear. The germline V gene has CDR1 SGHKS and CDR2 YYEKEE (reference sequence). V gave up 9 bases and J gave up 3 bases, with 16 bases separating them. The CDR3 runs 14 residues. Here the CDR3 DNA reads TGTGCCACCCCTGGCGACAACTTCTACAATGAGCAGTTCTTC. As protein: CATPGDNFYNEQFF.

This clonotype was seen many times. This sequence joins TRBV5-1 and TRBJ1-1, with a possible D match to TRBD1 (5 bases). The CDR3 is 14 amino acids. Trimming took off 0 bases at V and 1 base at J, with 7 bases between the two ends. In germline, CDR1 is SGHRS, CDR2 YFSETQ. The CDR3 sequence is CASSLAGQNTEAFF. Here the CDR3 DNA reads TGCGCCAGCAGCTTGGCAGGACAGAACACTGAAGCTTTCTTT.

This clonotype turned up a few times. The CDR3, as DNA: TGTGCCAGCAGCCAATTTAGTACGACGGGGTCACCCCTCCACTTT. This gives the protein CASSQFSTTGSPLHF. The chain links TRBV3-1 to TRBJ1-6; D call uncertain. This CDR3 is built from 15 residues. Between the trimmed V and J ends, which lost 2 bases and 10 bases, there was a span of 15 bases. Germline CDR1 is LGHDT and CDR2 is YNNKEL (reference sequence).

V is TRBV28 and J is TRBJ2-6; possibly TRBD1 for D (6 bases). Germline V gene sequence: CDR1 MDHEN, CDR2 SYDVKM. V lost 8 bases, J lost 0 bases, and 20 bases lay in between. The length of the CDR3 is 18 residues. DNA of the CDR3: TGTGCCAGCTCACCAAACAGGGTTCAGAGCTCTGGGGCCAACGTCCTGACTTTC. The encoded protein is CASSPNRVQSSGANVLTF.

In its sample, this clonotype was seen a few times. The chain couples TRBV19 to TRBJ1-5, with a tentative D call TRBD1 (6 bases). V gave up 2 bases and J gave up 2 bases, with 10 bases separating them. Germline V gives CDR1 LNHDA, CDR2 SQIVND (reference sequence). The CDR3 is 15 amino acids. The CDR3 bases are TGTGCCAGTAGTATACCCAGACAGGGCAATCAGCCCCAGCATTTT. It specifies CASSIPRQGNQPQHF. Full variable domain (missing parts from reference TRBV19 and TRBJ1-5): DGGITQSPKYLFRKEGQNVTLSCEQNLNHDAMYWYRQDPGQGLRLIYYSQIVNDFQKGDIAEGYSVSREKKESFPLTVTSAQKNPTAFYLCASSIPRQGNQPQHFGDGTRLSIL.

The genes are TRBV19 and TRBJ2-3; TRBD2 matches 9 bases. This CDR3 comprises 14 residues. The junction had 5 bases not matched to a gene; V was cut back by 4 bases and J by 6 bases. Germline CDR1 LNHDA, CDR2 SQIVND (reference sequence). CDR3 residues: CASSTAGGGDTQYF. In nucleotides, the CDR3 is TGTGCCAGTAGTACAGCGGGAGGAGGGGATACGCAGTATTTT. Filled out from reference TRBV19 and TRBJ2-3, the complete variable domain reads DGGITQSPKYLFRKEGQNVTLSCEQNLNHDAMYWYRQDPGQGLRLIYYSQIVNDFQKGDIAEGYSVSREKKESFPLTVTSAQKNPTAFYLCASSTAGGGDTQYFGPGTRLTVL.

This chain connects TRBV19 to TRBJ2-2; 11 nucleotides align to TRBD2. This CDR3 is 16 amino acids long. Germline V CDR1 and CDR2: LNHDA, SQIVND (reference sequence). Unmatched junction bases numbered 6, after V lost 5 bases and J lost 4 bases. The CDR3 DNA reads as TGTGCCAGTAGTGACCCGGGACTAGCGGTCACCGGGGAGCTGTTTTTT. Residues: CASSDPGLAVTGELFF.

This clonotype has just a few counts. The chain joins TRBV10-3 to TRBJ2-3; weak D call: TRBD2 (5 bases). V lost 0 bases to trimming and J lost 2 bases, with 15 bases between them. This CDR3 region has 17 residues. CDR1 is ENHRY and CDR2 is SYGVKD in the germline V gene. The CDR3 sequence: CAISESRSRGYTDTQYF. The CDR3 DNA reads as TGTGCCATCAGTGAGTCTCGGAGTCGCGGGTACACAGATACGCAGTATTTT.

The CDR3 loop is CASSPSMGETQYF. The CDR3 bases are TGTGCCAGCTCACCATCGATGGGGGAGACCCAGTACTTC. The rearrangement links TRBV18 to TRBJ2-5; no definite D call. The CDR3 spans 13 residues. The germline V gene has CDR1 KGHSH and CDR2 LQKENI. V was shortened by 2 bases and J by 5 bases, with 9 bases between the two germline ends. The full variable domain, in which reference TRBV18 and TRBJ2-5 provide the parts outside the CDR3, is NAGVMQNPRHLVRRRGQEARLRCSPMKGHSHVYWYRQLPEEGLKFMVYLQKENIIDESGMPKERFSAEFPKEGPSILRIQQVVRGDSAAYFCASSPSMGETQYFGPGTRLLVL.

This clonotype turned up a few times. The V and J genes are TRBV10-3 and TRBJ2-2; D remains unclear. The CDR3 is 13 residues long. V was cut by 5 bases and J by 2 bases, with 6 bases left in between. CDR1 is ENHRY, CDR2 SYGVKD, per germline. The CDR3 nucleotides read TGTGCCATCAGTACGGCCAACACCGGGGAGCTGTTTTTT. This translates into CAISTANTGELFF.

The CDR3 nucleotides read TGTGCCAGCAGAGTTCAGGAGACCTATGGCTACACCTTC. It translates to CASRVQETYGYTF. The rearrangement joins TRBV6-1 to TRBJ1-2, with unresolved D. This CDR3 is 13 amino acids long. Germline V gives CDR1 MNHNS, CDR2 SASEGT. V lost 6 bases, J lost 4 bases, and 12 bases lay in between.

About this clonotype: This may arise from a read error, as a much more abundant clone is one base away. The rearrangement uses TRBV7-3 and TRBJ2-1, with D possibly being TRBD2 (6 bases). Germline values: CDR1 SGHTA, CDR2 FQGTGA. V was clipped by 2 bases and J by 12 bases, with 14 bases between them. This CDR3 comprises 13 residues. CDR3 sequence: CASSLVRGMGQFF. The CDR3 DNA follows: TGTGCCAGCAGCTTAGTTCGCGGGATGGGGCAGTTCTTC.

The chain links TRBV5-1 to TRBJ2-2; 9 bases are shared with TRBD2. After removal of 9 bases from V and 4 bases from J, the junction contained 4 bases not matched to a gene. Germline V lookup: CDR1 SGHRS, CDR2 YFSETQ. The CDR3 has 13 amino acids. The CDR3 DNA sequence: TGCGCCACCTCGGGACTAGCCACCGGGGAGCTGTTTTTT. Translation: CATSGLATGELFF.

The chain combines TRBV30 with TRBJ1-6; possibly TRBD1 for D (5 bases). V was cut by 4 bases and J by 7 bases, with 23 bases left in between. The CDR3 sequence is 17 residues long. Germline-derived CDR1 and CDR2 are GTSNPN and SVGIG (reference sequence). The CDR3 reads CAWTGTERRKWNSPLHF. In DNA, the CDR3 is TGTGCCTGGACCGGGACCGAGCGTCGGAAATGGAATTCACCCCTCCACTTT.

The CDR3 DNA follows: TGTGCCAGTAGTCAGCGCGGGACTCACAATGAGCAGTTCTTC. It specifies CASSQRGTHNEQFF. The V call is TRBV19, the J call TRBJ2-1; tentative D call: TRBD2 (6 bases). Germline values: CDR1 LNHDA, CDR2 SQIVND (reference sequence). The ends were cut back, 5 bases at V and 5 bases at J, with 13 bases in the middle. The CDR3 loop spans 14 amino acids.

As for this clonotype: Germline is not matched at one junction end, which may reflect a read error. The chain recombines TRBV20-1 with TRBJ2-5; perhaps TRBD2 as D (6 bases). The length of the CDR3 is 12 residues. CDR1 DFQATT and CDR2 SNEGSKA come from the germline V gene (reference sequence). CDR3 sequence: CSARGIGGTQCF. In DNA, the CDR3 is TGCAGTGCTAGAGGGATTGGCGGGACCCAGTGCTTC.

The chain recombines TRBV19 with TRBJ2-7, with a weak D call TRBD2 (5 bases). The CDR3 length is 15 residues. Trimming left V 3 bases short and J 0 bases short, with 12 bases between. CDR1 and CDR2 (germline): LNHDA, SQIVND (reference sequence). Here the CDR3 reads CASSITLAPSYEQYF. CDR3 nucleotides: TGTGCCAGTAGTATCACCCTAGCTCCCTCCTACGAGCAGTACTTC. Full variable domain (remainder filled in from reference TRBV19 and TRBJ2-7): DGGITQSPKYLFRKEGQNVTLSCEQNLNHDAMYWYRQDPGQGLRLIYYSQIVNDFQKGDIAEGYSVSREKKESFPLTVTSAQKNPTAFYLCASSITLAPSYEQYFGPGTRLTVT.

This clonotype was detected only a few times. This chain connects TRBV10-1 to TRBJ2-7; the match to TRBD2 covers 10 bases. The germline V gene encodes CDR1 WNHNN and CDR2 SYGVQD (reference sequence). The CDR3 has 18 residues. The junction had 10 bases not matched to a gene; V was cut back by 0 bases and J by 2 bases. As DNA, the CDR3 is TGCGCCAGCAGTGAGTCGGTAACTGGAGCGGGAGGGCCCTACGAGCAGTACTTC. Translation gives CASSESVTGAGGPYEQYF.

This clonotype was found many times. The CDR3 DNA reads as TGTGCCAGCAGCTGGAAGACAGGGATCAATGAGCAGTTCTTC. Protein sequence: CASSWKTGINEQFF. This rearrangement joins TRBV11-1 to TRBJ2-1; 7 bases fit TRBD1. Losses at the gene ends were 4 bases for V and 6 bases for J; bases not matched to a gene: 6. The CDR3 loop spans 14 amino acids. Looked up from germline, CDR1 is SGHAT and CDR2 is FQDESV (reference sequence). The full variable domain, with the rest looked up from reference TRBV11-1 and TRBJ2-1, is EAEVAQSPRYKITEKSQAVAFWCDPISGHATLYWYRQILGQGPELLVQFQDESVVDDSQLPKDRFSAERLKGVDSTLKIQPAELGDSAMYLCASSWKTGINEQFFGPGTRLTVL.

The chain has TRBV3-1 and TRBJ2-2; D unresolved. This CDR3 is 13 amino acids long. Per the germline V gene, CDR1 is LGHDT and CDR2 is YNNKEL (reference sequence). V was shortened by 1 base and J by 6 bases, with 6 bases between the two germline ends. CDR3 nucleotide sequence: TGTGCCAGCAGCCAAGGCCCCGCCGGGGAGCTGTTTTTT. Protein sequence: CASSQGPAGELFF.

This clonotype was detected only a few times. The chain joins TRBV20-1 to TRBJ1-1; D is undetermined. The germline V gene encodes CDR1 DFQATT and CDR2 SNEGSKA (reference sequence). CDR3 size: 13 residues. Trimming took off 6 bases at V and 5 bases at J, with 16 bases between the two ends. The CDR3 region has the DNA TGCAGTGCCGTGACGGAGGTGGGGACTGAAGCTTTCTTT. This gives the protein CSAVTEVGTEAFF.